This T cell receptor beta chain was captured by sequencing in a study of blood T cell repertoires in COVID-19 (dated by TCRdb to 2019 to 2021). The study in broad terms: Samples from collaborators originated in the United States, Italy and Spain and spanned both the acute and convalescent phases of COVID-19. Where available, HLA class I and class II types were taken from metadata supplied by the sample provider and were not determined by assay-based typing. The material from the prospective study consisted of cDNA or gDNA derived from T cells, B-cell-depleted T cells, or PBMCs. Samples came from the ongoing ImmuneRACE study (first 160 participants) plus 1,254 subjects from 6 global collaborators. The repertoires were made available in a free public database intended to serve as a resource for research on the immune response to SARS-CoV-2. The sample metadata nearly always contained a de-identified subject ID, COVID-19 status, age in years and sex. Subjects who had been exposed to COVID-19, were actively infected with it, or had recovered from it provided the deeply sampled blood TCRbeta repertoires that made up the dataset.

The paper's findings and limits, for the study overall: Clinical and demographic metadata were provided uncurated, with the amount varying by source and participant.

The CDR3 has 17 amino acids, counting the end cysteine and phenylalanine. Of the read, only the CDR3 DNA is kept; its 51 bases are in frame from base 1. Reading the germline V gene gives CDR1 SGHTS and CDR2 YDEGEE. Relative to germline, V is missing 6 bases and J is missing 4 bases, with 16 bases of the junction outside any gene match. TCRbeta CDR3 regions were amplified from genomic DNA by means of the immunoSEQ Assay, a bias-controlled multiplex PCR. The source study handled its data this way. Within the assay, amplification of reference gene primers was used to estimate how many nucleated cells each sample contained. To quantify the absolute abundance of each unique TCRbeta CDR3 rearrangement, sequence reads were collapsed and filtered. For each sample, productive Simpson clonality was calculated as the square root of Simpson's diversity index over productive rearrangements. TCRdb stores this immuneACCESS table with in-frame sequences only. Part of the clones is absent; in the studies checked, under half of the shortfall reflects unresolved V genes, and no reason is known for the rest. That table gives V, J and clone size, and the DNA gave D and trimming. Counted in this sample were roughly 130,000 clones; roughly 90% of them appeared once. The ten top clones hold 2.3% of the sample.

In the prospective study, participants were about 18 to 95 years old, resided in about two dozen geographic areas of the United States, and were enrolled through a virtual design. In the prospective study, cohorts were assigned on the basis of participant-reported clinical history obtained from a screening survey and a study questionnaire. Recovered participants in ImmuneRACE Cohort 3 were defined by two consecutive negative NP/OP PCR tests, clearance by a healthcare professional, or resolution of symptoms. In the prospective study, mobile phlebotomists collected whole blood, serum and a nasopharyngeal or oropharyngeal swab from each participant. Over a roughly 2-month period, participants in the prospective study had the option of providing additional blood draws and questionnaires. Prospective study blood samples were shipped either frozen or at room temperature before DNA extraction. Comment on this clone: Its recognized antigen is unknown. No qualities accompany the bases; no much larger clone lies one base away.

The rearrangement combines TRBV5-8 with TRBJ1-2, with 9 junctional bases fitting TRBD1. This sequence was found in a woman aged 45 to 65 who had recovered from COVID-19. The specimen was PBMCs or T cells enriched from blood (not recorded which). DNA sequence: TGTGCCAGCACCATATCAAAGGGACAGGGACGGAGCTATGGCTACACCTTC. Protein translation: CASTISKGQGRSYGYTF.